This T cell receptor (beta chain) was profiled in a study of human T cells and chemical hapten exposure. Indicated time point: patch test 2, 6 weeks after DPC sensitization. Indicated treatment: therapeutic diphenylcyclopropenone sensitization with weekly scalp DPC. V was pared by 7 bases and J by 5 bases, with 10 bases of the junction left unmatched. This CDR3 contains 15 residues. The V gene's germline CDR1 is MNHEY and CDR2 SMNVEV (reference sequence). This clonotype was detected many times. One entry per CDR3 protein, called by TCRdb with MiXCR from the RACE reads. The sample shows about 350,000 distinct CDR3 sequences, 6% to 7% of them seen only once.

The chain has TRBV27 and TRBJ2-3; 9 bases fit TRBD2. The sample here was whole blood, taken in connection with sensitization to the hapten diphenylcyclopropenone (DPC). This receptor was obtained from a woman in her late teens or twenties with alopecia areata. Some clones in this sample may be carry-over from other donors' samples. In DNA form, the CDR3 reads TGTGCCAGCATACTTAGCGGGGGACAAGAAGATACGCAGTATTTT. Its protein product is CASILSGGQEDTQYF.